The rows below give T cell receptor beta chains drawn from one sample of a study of naive and memory T cell subsets. TCRdb ran MiXCR on the UMI-ligation and nested PCR reads and lists one entry per CDR3 protein. The table includes approximately 80,000 distinct CDR3 sequences, 9% detected once. The material sequenced was naive CD8+ T cells from blood. Every receptor here comes from a human donor in good health. Both conserved end residues are part of each CDR3. Fields, in order: CDR3 length, J gene, clone size, V gene, D gene, CDR3 protein, CDR3 DNA. The D gene is left open where the match is weak. The size of a clone is reported for some rows only, either as once, few or many, or as a class for expanded clones.

14 TRBJ1-3 few TRBV29-1 - CSVVAVDSGNTIYF TGCAGCGTTGTGGCAGTAGACTCTGGAAACACCATATATTTT
15 TRBJ2-2 - TRBV7-2 - CASSLHTANTGELFF TGTGCCAGCAGCTTACATACCGCGAACACCGGGGAGCTGTTTTTT
15 TRBJ2-7 - TRBV6-2/TRBV6-3 TRBD1 CASSLKGTVLYEQYF TGTGCCAGCAGCTTAAAAGGGACAGTCTTATACGAGCAGTACTTC
16 TRBJ2-3 many TRBV27 TRBD2 CASSLQAGGPADTQYF TGTGCCAGCAGTTTACAAGCGGGAGGGCCGGCAGATACGCAGTATTTT
14 TRBJ2-7 - TRBV10-3 - CAISDPKLNYEQYF TGTGCCATCAGTGACCCGAAACTCAACTACGAGCAGTACTTC
16 TRBJ1-1 - TRBV30 - CAWIAAPTALGTEAFF TGTGCCTGGATCGCTGCCCCGACAGCCTTAGGCACTGAAGCTTTCTTT
12 TRBJ1-5 few TRBV12-3/TRBV12-4 - CASSYSGQPQHF TGTGCCAGCAGCTACAGTGGTCAGCCCCAGCATTTT
15 TRBJ1-1 - TRBV13 TRBD1 CASSLGQLMNTEAFF TGTGCCAGCAGCTTGGGACAGCTCATGAACACTGAAGCTTTCTTT
16 TRBJ2-5 - TRBV7-8 TRBD1 CASSLAGQTKAETQYF TGTGCCAGCAGCTTAGCGGGACAGACTAAGGCAGAGACCCAGTACTTC
13 TRBJ2-7 few TRBV5-4 TRBD1 CASSPNRGHEQYF TGTGCCAGCAGCCCGAACAGGGGCCACGAGCAGTACTTC
15 TRBJ1-2 few TRBV16 TRBD1 CASSPSDRAYDGYTF TGTGCCAGCAGCCCTTCGGACAGGGCTTACGATGGCTACACCTTC
16 TRBJ2-3 many TRBV14 - CASSLGRLRLADTQYF TGTGCCAGCAGCCTTGGTCGTTTGCGGCTTGCAGATACGCAGTATTTT
15 TRBJ2-1 - TRBV12-3/TRBV12-4 - CASSPSHGKYNEQFF TGTGCCAGCTCCCCTTCTCACGGGAAGTACAATGAGCAGTTCTTC
14 TRBJ2-1 - TRBV27 - CASSLSVGLREQFF TGTGCCAGCAGTTTATCGGTCGGTTTACGGGAGCAGTTCTTC
13 TRBJ2-7 - TRBV6-2/TRBV6-3 - CASGWTFAYEQYF TGTGCCAGCGGTTGGACTTTTGCCTACGAGCAGTACTTC
14 TRBJ2-4 many TRBV29-1 - CSVAVGGRRDIQYF TGCAGCGTTGCGGTCGGGGGGCGAAGGGACATTCAGTACTTC
16 TRBJ2-5 - TRBV6-5 TRBD1 CASSTGYPQGEETQYF TGTGCCAGCAGCACGGGTTACCCCCAGGGGGAAGAGACCCAGTACTTC
13 TRBJ2-2 - TRBV29-1 - CSTGVSNTGELFF TGCAGTACGGGAGTTTCGAACACCGGGGAGCTGTTTTTT
12 TRBJ2-1 few TRBV13 - CASSGTANEQFF TGTGCCAGCAGTGGGACGGCTAATGAGCAGTTCTTC
12 TRBJ2-1 - TRBV12-3/TRBV12-4 - CASSSGGWEQFF TGTGCCAGCAGTTCAGGCGGCTGGGAGCAGTTCTTC
16 TRBJ2-7 many TRBV28 TRBD1 CASSFHTWDRGPQQYF TGTGCCAGCAGTTTTCATACCTGGGACAGGGGCCCTCAGCAGTACTTC
16 TRBJ1-5 few TRBV4-1 - CASSQDRGYSNQPQHF TGCGCCAGCAGCCAAGATCGGGGGTATAGCAATCAGCCCCAGCATTTT
14 TRBJ1-5 - TRBV29-1 - CSVVAGDSNQPQHF TGCAGCGTTGTCGCAGGGGATAGCAATCAGCCCCAGCATTTT
12 TRBJ1-2 - TRBV10-3 - CAISESLDGYTF TGTGCCATCAGTGAGTCGCTGGATGGCTACACCTTC
15 TRBJ2-7 few TRBV9 - CASSVEGTGSYEQYF TGTGCCAGCAGCGTAGAAGGAACGGGCTCCTACGAGCAGTACTTC
15 TRBJ2-1 - TRBV7-8 - CASSLVGGGRNEQFF TGTGCCAGCAGCTTAGTCGGAGGGGGTCGGAATGAGCAGTTCTTC
13 TRBJ2-5 - TRBV28 TRBD1 CASSADRAETQYF TGTGCCAGCAGTGCGGACAGGGCAGAGACCCAGTACTTC
14 TRBJ1-4 - TRBV29-1 - CSVEEGNRVEKLFF TGCAGCGTTGAAGAAGGAAACAGGGTCGAAAAACTGTTTTTT
14 TRBJ2-7 many TRBV6-5 - CASSGGSRSYEQYF TGTGCCAGCAGTGGTGGGAGCCGAAGCTACGAGCAGTACTTC
11 TRBJ1-4 many TRBV29-1 - CSVDLAGKLFF TGCAGCGTTGATCTGGCGGGAAAACTGTTTTTT
11 TRBJ2-7 few TRBV7-6 - CASSLALEQYF TGTGCCAGCAGCTTAGCGCTCGAGCAGTACTTC
16 TRBJ2-5 few TRBV6-2/TRBV6-3 TRBD2 CASSYLRLAGKEDQYF TGTGCCAGCAGTTACCTTCGTCTAGCGGGAAAGGAGGACCAGTACTTC
14 TRBJ2-3 - TRBV10-2 - CASKGLGSTDTQYF TGCGCCAGCAAAGGTCTGGGGTCCACAGATACGCAGTATTTT
18 TRBJ2-1 - TRBV25-1 - CASSPPTWISGVPNEQFF TGTGCCAGCAGCCCCCCCACTTGGATAAGCGGAGTTCCGAATGAGCAGTTCTTC
15 TRBJ2-6 many TRBV7-6 - CASSSLSSGANVLTF TGTGCCAGCAGTTCACTTAGCTCTGGGGCCAACGTCCTGACTTTC
15 TRBJ1-1 few TRBV6-6 - CASSSGRRQNTEAFF TGTGCCAGCAGTTCCGGCCGACGGCAGAACACTGAAGCTTTCTTT
11 TRBJ2-2 many TRBV27 - CASSSTGELFF TGTGCCAGCAGTTCCACCGGGGAGCTGTTTTTT